A selection of T cell receptor beta chains follows, all from one sample in a study of T cells after yellow fever vaccination. TCRdb re-analysed the 5' RACE reads in MiXCR, keeping a single row per CDR3 protein. This sample carries roughly 340,000 distinct CDR3 sequences, roughly 8.7% of them seen once, and the ten largest clones take about 20%. This material consisted of PBMCs, taken on the day of the first yellow fever vaccination. The receptors here all came from a man aged 18 to 35 who received the YFV17D yellow fever vaccine. Each CDR3 is given with its conserved first and last residue. D genes are given only for firm matches. Size values are once, few and many counts, or a class for expanded clones, and some rows have none.

>TRBJ2-2|-|TRBV12-3/TRBV12-4|few
CASSFTGTGELFF
TGTGCCAGCAGTTTCACAGGTACCGGGGAGCTGTTTTTT
>TRBJ2-5|TRBD2|TRBV5-4|few
CASSRTSGGVETQYF
TGTGCCAGCAGCCGGACTAGCGGGGGTGTAGAGACCCAGTACTTC
>TRBJ1-6|-|TRBV24-1|-
CATTGDFENSPLHF
TGTGCCACCACGGGGGACTTCGAGAATTCACCCCTCCACTTT
>TRBJ2-7|-|TRBV20-1|-
CSARDWVGSSSYEQYF
TGCAGTGCTAGAGATTGGGTGGGGTCGAGCTCCTACGAGCAGTACTTC
>TRBJ2-3|-|TRBV19|few
CASSIGVRRADTQYF
TGTGCCAGTAGTATAGGTGTCCGACGGGCAGATACGCAGTATTTT
>TRBJ2-6|-|TRBV5-1|few
CASSLSLSGANVLTF
TGCGCCAGCAGCTTGAGCCTCTCTGGGGCCAACGTCCTGACTTTC
>TRBJ2-1|TRBD2|TRBV6-2/TRBV6-3|-
CASRKHSGGNEQFF
TGTGCCAGCAGAAAACATAGCGGGGGTAATGAGCAGTTCTTC
>TRBJ2-1|TRBD2|TRBV6-5|few
CASSYSWASGGGQQFF
TGTGCCAGCAGTTACTCGTGGGCTAGCGGGGGGGGTCAGCAGTTCTTC
>TRBJ2-1|TRBD2|TRBV12-3/TRBV12-4|few
CASSLEGGGANEQFF
TGTGCCAGCAGTTTAGAGGGCGGGGGGGCAAATGAGCAGTTCTTC
>TRBJ1-2|-|TRBV7-9|-
CASSLEGLNYGYTF
TGTGCCAGCAGCTTAGAAGGGCTGAACTATGGCTACACCTTC
>TRBJ2-3|TRBD2|TRBV3-1|many
CASSSYRRGVSDTQYF
TGTGCCAGCAGCTCTTACAGGCGGGGGGTCTCAGATACGCAGTATTTT
>TRBJ1-3|-|TRBV7-9|few
CASSLDTFSGNTIYF
TGTGCCAGCAGCCTCGACACCTTCTCTGGAAACACCATATATTTT
>TRBJ2-4|-|TRBV11-1|few
CASSISGPNIQYF
TGTGCCAGCAGCATATCGGGACCGAACATTCAGTACTTC
>TRBJ2-1|TRBD2|TRBV7-9|few
CASSILAGTEQFF
TGTGCCAGCAGCATTCTAGCGGGGACCGAGCAGTTCTTC
>TRBJ2-1|TRBD1|TRBV5-4|-
CASSSTGYGGEQFF
TGTGCCAGCAGCTCGACAGGGTACGGCGGTGAGCAGTTCTTC
>TRBJ2-3|TRBD2|TRBV5-1|few
CASSDNSGGVTDTQYF
TGCGCCAGCAGCGACAATAGCGGGGGGGTCACAGATACGCAGTATTTT
>TRBJ2-1|-|TRBV12-3/TRBV12-4|-
CASSLEFVVGISSYNEQFF
TGTGCCAGCAGTTTAGAATTCGTGGTTGGTATAAGCTCCTACAATGAGCAGTTCTTC
>TRBJ2-1|TRBD2|TRBV9|-
CASSVGASGTYNEQFF
TGTGCCAGCAGCGTAGGGGCTAGCGGGACGTACAATGAGCAGTTCTTC
>TRBJ2-2|TRBD2|TRBV2|-
CASSPGLAGELFF
TGTGCCAGCAGTCCGGGACTAGCCGGGGAGCTGTTTTTT
>TRBJ2-1|TRBD1|TRBV6-2/TRBV6-3|few
CASSRQGAREQFF
TGTGCCAGCAGCAGACAGGGGGCTCGAGAGCAGTTCTTC
>TRBJ2-3|TRBD2|TRBV7-2|-
CASSLVGGSTTDTQYF
TGTGCCAGCAGCTTAGTCGGGGGGTCCACCACAGATACGCAGTATTTT
>TRBJ2-3|-|TRBV11-2|-
CASSLTHRDWSTDTQYF
TGTGCCAGCAGCTTAACTCACCGGGACTGGAGCACAGATACGCAGTATTTT
>TRBJ2-7|-|TRBV7-2|-
CASSPRRGLSSYEQYF
TGTGCCAGCAGCCCACGTCGGGGACTCAGCTCCTACGAGCAGTACTTC
>TRBJ1-2|-|TRBV7-2|few
CASSFGTLYGYTF
TGTGCCAGCAGCTTTGGCACCCTCTATGGCTACACCTTC
>TRBJ2-1|-|TRBV12-3/TRBV12-4|-
CASSSDWTAAYLSSYNEQFF
TGTGCCAGCAGTTCTGACTGGACAGCCGCTTACCTTAGCTCCTACAATGAGCAGTTCTTC
>TRBJ2-7|-|TRBV5-1|-
CASSLGGPGQYF
TGCGCCAGCAGCTTGGGGGGTCCGGGGCAGTACTTC
>TRBJ1-1|TRBD1|TRBV12-3/TRBV12-4|many
CASNIRGIEAFF
TGTGCCAGCAACATCAGGGGGATCGAAGCTTTCTTT
>TRBJ2-5|-|TRBV4-2|-
CASSLSTEETQYF
TGTGCCAGCAGCCTTTCCACTGAAGAGACCCAGTACTTC
>TRBJ2-3|-|TRBV6-5|-
CASSYDSASTDTQYF
TGTGCCAGCAGTTACGACAGCGCTAGCACAGATACGCAGTATTTT
>TRBJ2-7|-|TRBV7-6|-
CASSDITAIKGGGDKLYEQYF
TGTGCCAGCAGCGACATCACGGCTATAAAGGGTGGGGGCGATAAATTATACGAGCAGTACTTC
>TRBJ1-1|TRBD1|TRBV15|-
CATTGTDLITEAFF
TGTGCCACCACCGGGACAGATCTCATCACTGAAGCTTTCTTT
>TRBJ2-7|-|TRBV5-6|few
CASSFGQTSYEQYF
TGTGCCAGCAGCTTCGGACAGACTTCCTACGAGCAGTACTTC
>TRBJ1-4|-|TRBV5-1|few
CASSPRGDEKLFF
TGCGCCAGCAGCCCCCGAGGGGATGAAAAACTGTTTTTT
>TRBJ1-1|-|TRBV7-9|few
CASTPREDTEAFF
TGTGCCAGCACCCCCAGAGAGGACACTGAAGCTTTCTTT
>TRBJ1-6|TRBD1|TRBV20-1|few
CSARPHTGDRSPLHF
TGCAGTGCTAGGCCCCACACAGGGGATCGTTCACCCCTCCACTTT
>TRBJ1-1|-|TRBV6-1|-
CASRPNKAGTEAFF
TGTGCCAGCAGGCCGAACAAGGCAGGCACTGAAGCTTTCTTT
>TRBJ2-6|TRBD1|TRBV13|few
CASSPSPGQGAGANVLTF
TGTGCCAGCAGCCCCTCTCCGGGACAGGGGGCTGGGGCCAACGTCCTGACTTTC
>TRBJ1-3|TRBD1|TRBV5-1|-
CASSLGTGAGNTIYF
TGCGCCAGCAGCTTGGGGACAGGAGCTGGAAACACCATATATTTT
>TRBJ2-6|-|TRBV20-1|few
CSAREAQGANVLTF
TGCAGTGCTAGAGAGGCGCAGGGTGCCAACGTCCTGACTTTC
>TRBJ2-1|-|TRBV20-1|many
CSARAGSSYNEQFF
TGCAGTGCTAGAGCGGGGAGCTCCTACAATGAGCAGTTCTTC
>TRBJ2-1|TRBD2|TRBV7-2|few
CASSSRLAGGNNEQFF
TGTGCCAGCAGCAGCCGACTAGCGGGGGGGAACAATGAGCAGTTCTTC
>TRBJ2-5|-|TRBV10-3|-
CAISDRKAREETQYF
TGTGCCATCAGTGACAGGAAAGCCAGGGAAGAGACCCAGTACTTC
>TRBJ1-4|-|TRBV7-8|-
CASRPGPSEKLFF
TGTGCCAGCAGGCCCGGCCCGAGCGAAAAACTGTTTTTT
>TRBJ2-1|TRBD2|TRBV29-1|-
CSAASSGNYEQFF
TGCAGCGCCGCTTCTAGCGGAAACTATGAGCAGTTCTTC
>TRBJ2-3|TRBD2|TRBV5-1|many
CASSLGPQAGGTDTQYF
TGCGCCAGCAGCTTGGGGCCGCAGGCGGGAGGCACAGATACGCAGTATTTT
>TRBJ2-3|-|TRBV12-3/TRBV12-4|many
CASSLGLQRDTQYF
TGTGCCAGCAGTCTAGGACTTCAGAGGGATACGCAGTATTTT
>TRBJ2-5|-|TRBV6-1|few
CASTAPARPETQYF
TGTGCCAGCACTGCCCCGGCGAGACCAGAGACCCAGTACTTC
>TRBJ1-2|-|TRBV12-3/TRBV12-4|-
CASSLAGTYGYTF
TGTGCCAGCAGTTTAGCCGGGACTTATGGCTACACCTTC
>TRBJ1-4|-|TRBV7-8|few
CASSPLGVRPNEKLFF
TGTGCCAGCAGCCCCCTCGGGGTCCGCCCTAATGAAAAACTGTTTTTT
>TRBJ1-5|-|TRBV1|few
CTTPRQGDQPQHF
TGCACCACCCCTAGGCAGGGTGATCAGCCCCAGCATTTT
>TRBJ1-2|-|TRBV3-1|-
CASRDNYGYTF
TGTGCCAGCCGGGACAACTATGGCTACACCTTC
>TRBJ2-1|-|TRBV12-3/TRBV12-4|many
CASTHLDRDNEQFF
TGTGCCAGCACCCACTTAGACCGGGACAATGAGCAGTTCTTC
>TRBJ2-3|TRBD1|TRBV7-2|-
CDSSSETGRDTQYF
TGTGACAGCAGCTCCGAGACAGGGAGAGATACGCAGTATTTT
>TRBJ1-2|-|TRBV5-1|few
CASSLDDTGKYGYTF
TGCGCCAGCAGCTTAGATGATACAGGGAAATATGGCTACACCTTC
>TRBJ2-7|-|TRBV25-1|-
CASSSTGRYEQYF
TGTGCCAGCAGTTCCACAGGGAGGTACGAGCAGTACTTC
>TRBJ1-2|-|TRBV7-2|many
CASSLGAAKLNYGYTF
TGTGCCAGCAGCTTAGGGGCAGCTAAACTTAACTATGGCTACACCTTC